This record concerns one T cell receptor beta chain sequence. The antigen is undetermined. The germline CDR1 and CDR2 sequences are SGHDT and YYEEEE. The CDR3 contains 13 residues. Between the trimmed V and J ends, which lost 0 bases and 0 bases, there was a span of 3 bases. This sample stems from a study of T cell responses to AZD1222 COVID-19 vaccine. This table comes from immunoSEQ multiplex PCR, and its TCRdb copy is limited to in-frame clones, with some not included. The table includes 140,000 or so clones, 70% to 90% detected once. Findings of the study overall: Reports indicate that nearly half of spike-specific TCRs are directed at unmutated variant regions. Spike-specific TCR breadth and depth both grew after two AZD1222 doses. White British people made up most donors, females outnumbered males, and clonal diversity was possibly underestimated. Repertoire sampling happened only post peak T cell response.

The clonotype was recovered from an adult who received the AZD1222 COVID-19 vaccine. This sequence joins TRBV5-6 and TRBJ1-2, with unresolved D. The sample here was peripheral blood, taken 28 days after the second AZD1222 dose. CDR3 protein: CASSLGPNYGYTF. The CDR3 bases are TGTGCCAGCAGCTTGGGGCCTAACTATGGCTACACCTTC.